This T cell receptor beta chain was documented in a study of beta chain features in type 1 diabetes. TCRB transcripts that were expressed got sequenced, as all of the isolated RNA had been reverse transcribed. Profiled with immunoSEQ multiplex PCR; TCRdb holds only in-frame clones, not every one. The sample has under 400,000 clones, around 13% seen once; the top ten hold 0.017%. V was clipped by 2 bases and J by 4 bases; unmatched bases: 5. This CDR3 is 14 amino acids long. The germline CDR1 and CDR2 sequences are GTSNPN and SVGIG (reference sequence). Purities over 95% were achieved in all sorted populations. This clone turned up a few times.

This TCR was recovered from a man aged 18-30 years in good health. This chain uses TRBV30 with TRBJ1-5; 7 bases align to TRBD1. Sequencing was performed on naive CD4+ T cells from blood. The CDR3 loop reads CAWSTGTVNQPQHF. In nucleotides, the CDR3 is TGTGCCTGGAGTACCGGGACAGTAAATCAGCCCCAGCATTTT. Drawing the rest from reference TRBV30 and TRBJ1-5, the complete variable domain is SQTIHQWPATLVQPVGSPLSLECTVEGTSNPNLYWYRQAAGRGLQLLFYSVGIGQISSEVPQNLSASRPQDRQFILSSKKLLLSDSGFYLCAWSTGTVNQPQHFGDGTRLSIL.